This TCR beta chain appears in the sequencing data of a study of CXCR3-negative and CXCR3-positive naive CD8 T cells. The authors made the TRB cDNA libraries by 5' RACE using UMI labels. Reanalyzing the 5' RACE reads, TCRdb keeps one entry per CDR3 protein, without DNA. The sample shows about 70,000 distinct CDR3 sequences, and about 0.71% sits with its ten largest clones. Definition of naive CD8+ T cells rested on a CD45RO-CCR7+CD27+CD95- profile. Study-wide results and caveats: CXCR3-expressing naive cells carried TRB CDR3s more hydrophobic than those of CXCR3-negative naive cells. Whereas memory cells differed, naive CXCR3-negative and CXCR3-positive cells shared similar TRBV-TRBJ usage. Freshly isolated PBMCs were used in most assays, given partial CXCR3 loss after freezing. TRB CDR3 properties indicated TCR strength, while surface CD5 was similar across naive subsets.

CDR3 length: 16 amino acids. Germline V CDR1 and CDR2: SQVTM, ANQGSEA. Concerning this clonotype: As yet, its antigen is unknown.

Sequencing used naive CXCR3+ CD8+ T cells from blood. Subset described: CD45RO-CCR7+CD27+CD95- naive CD8+ T cells expressing CXCR3 (TNR3+). This chain uses TRBV29-1 with TRBJ1-5; TCRdb gives TRBD1 as the D gene, but with no DNA this cannot be confirmed. This TCR was sampled from a human donor in good health. Some clones in this sample may be carry-over from other donors' samples. This CDR3 is CSVEDPGTVSNQPQHF.